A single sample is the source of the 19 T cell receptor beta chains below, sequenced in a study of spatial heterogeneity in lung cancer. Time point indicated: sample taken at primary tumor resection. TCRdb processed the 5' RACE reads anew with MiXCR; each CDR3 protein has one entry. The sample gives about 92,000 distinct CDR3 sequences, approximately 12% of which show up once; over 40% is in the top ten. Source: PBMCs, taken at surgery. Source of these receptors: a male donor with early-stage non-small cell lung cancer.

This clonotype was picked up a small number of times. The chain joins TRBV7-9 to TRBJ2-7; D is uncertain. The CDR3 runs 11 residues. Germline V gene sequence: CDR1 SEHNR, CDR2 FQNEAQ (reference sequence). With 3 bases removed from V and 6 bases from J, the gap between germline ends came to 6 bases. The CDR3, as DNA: TGTGCCAGCAGCTTCTCACTCGAGCAGTACTTC. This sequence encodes CASSFSLEQYF.

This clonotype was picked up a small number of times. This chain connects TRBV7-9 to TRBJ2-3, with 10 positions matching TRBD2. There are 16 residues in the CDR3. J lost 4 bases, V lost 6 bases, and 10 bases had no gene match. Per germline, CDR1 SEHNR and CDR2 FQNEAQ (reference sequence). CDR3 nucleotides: TGTGCCAGCAGTTACCCTAGCGGGAGCGGGGCAGATACGCAGTATTTT. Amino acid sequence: CASSYPSGSGADTQYF.

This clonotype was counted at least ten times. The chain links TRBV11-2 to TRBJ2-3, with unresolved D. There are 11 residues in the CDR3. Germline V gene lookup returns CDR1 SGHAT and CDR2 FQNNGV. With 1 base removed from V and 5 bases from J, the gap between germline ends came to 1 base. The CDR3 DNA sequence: TGTGCCAGCAGCTTAGGAGATACGCAGTATTTT. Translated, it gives CASSLGDTQYF. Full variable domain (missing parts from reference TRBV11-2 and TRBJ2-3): EAGVAQSPRYKIIEKRQSVAFWCNPISGHATLYWYQQILGQGPKLLIQFQNNGVVDDSQLPKDRFSAERLKGVDSTLKIQPAKLEDSAVYLCASSLGDTQYFGPGTRLTVL.

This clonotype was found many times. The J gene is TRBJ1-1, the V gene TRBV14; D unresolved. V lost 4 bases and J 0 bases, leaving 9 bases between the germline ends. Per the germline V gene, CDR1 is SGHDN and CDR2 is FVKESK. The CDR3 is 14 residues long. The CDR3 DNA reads TGTGCCAGCAGCCGGAACCGGGTGAACACTGAAGCTTTCTTT. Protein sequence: CASSRNRVNTEAFF.

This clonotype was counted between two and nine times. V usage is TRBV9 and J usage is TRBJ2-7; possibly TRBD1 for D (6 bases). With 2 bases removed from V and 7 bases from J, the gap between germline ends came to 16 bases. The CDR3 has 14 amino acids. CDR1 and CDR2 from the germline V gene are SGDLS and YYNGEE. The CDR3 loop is CASSVGTSDGEQYF. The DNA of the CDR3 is TGTGCCAGCAGCGTTGGGACAAGTGACGGAGAGCAGTACTTC.

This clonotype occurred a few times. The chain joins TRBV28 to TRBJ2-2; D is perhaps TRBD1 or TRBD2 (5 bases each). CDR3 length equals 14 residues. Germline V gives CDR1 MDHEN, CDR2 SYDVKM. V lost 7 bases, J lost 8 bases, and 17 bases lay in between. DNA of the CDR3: TGTGCCAGCAAGGGGCTAGCTGGGCTGGGGGAGCTGTTTTTT. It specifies CASKGLAGLGELFF.

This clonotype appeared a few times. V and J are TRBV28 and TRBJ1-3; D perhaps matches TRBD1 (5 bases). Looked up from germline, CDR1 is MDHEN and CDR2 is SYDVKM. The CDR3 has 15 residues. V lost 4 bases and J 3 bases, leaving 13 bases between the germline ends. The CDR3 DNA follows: TGTGCCAGCAGTTGGTCGATGGGGGTTGGAAACACCATATATTTT. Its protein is CASSWSMGVGNTIYF.

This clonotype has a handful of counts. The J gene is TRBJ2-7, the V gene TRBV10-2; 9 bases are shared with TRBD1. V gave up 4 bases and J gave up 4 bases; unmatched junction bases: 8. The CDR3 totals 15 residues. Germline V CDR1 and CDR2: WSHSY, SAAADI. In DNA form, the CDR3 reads TGCGCCAGCAGTGCAGGGACAGGGTACCCGTACGAGCAGTACTTC. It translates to CASSAGTGYPYEQYF.

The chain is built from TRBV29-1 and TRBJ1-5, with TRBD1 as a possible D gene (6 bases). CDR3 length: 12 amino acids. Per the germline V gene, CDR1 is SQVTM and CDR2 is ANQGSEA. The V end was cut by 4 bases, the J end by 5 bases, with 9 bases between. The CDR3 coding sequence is TGCAGCGTTGGAGAGGGGGATCAGCCCCAGCATTTT. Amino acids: CSVGEGDQPQHF.

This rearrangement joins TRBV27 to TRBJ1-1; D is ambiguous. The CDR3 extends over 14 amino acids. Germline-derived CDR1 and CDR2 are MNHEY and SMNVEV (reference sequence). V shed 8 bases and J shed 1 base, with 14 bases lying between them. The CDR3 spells CASRSLPGNTEAFF. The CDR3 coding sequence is TGTGCCAGCCGGTCTCTTCCGGGGAACACTGAAGCTTTCTTT.

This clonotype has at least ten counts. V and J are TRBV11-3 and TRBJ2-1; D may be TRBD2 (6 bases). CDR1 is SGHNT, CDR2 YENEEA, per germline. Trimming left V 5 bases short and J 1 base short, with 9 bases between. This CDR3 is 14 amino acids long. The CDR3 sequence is CASSRGGSYNEQFF. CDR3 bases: TGTGCCAGCAGCCGGGGAGGTTCCTACAATGAGCAGTTCTTC. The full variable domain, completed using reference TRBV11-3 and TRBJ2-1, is EAGVVQSPRYKIIEKKQPVAFWCNPISGHNTLYWYLQNLGQGPELLIRYENEEAVDDSQLPKDRFSAERLKGVDSTLKIQPAELGDSAVYLCASSRGGSYNEQFFGPGTRLTVL.

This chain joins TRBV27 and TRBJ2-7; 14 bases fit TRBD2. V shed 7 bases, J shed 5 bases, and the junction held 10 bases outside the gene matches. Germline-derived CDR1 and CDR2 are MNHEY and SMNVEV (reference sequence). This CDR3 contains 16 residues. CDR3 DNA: TGTGCCAGCAAAGGGACTAGCGGGAGTATATTCCACGAGCAGTACTTC. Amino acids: CASKGTSGSIFHEQYF.

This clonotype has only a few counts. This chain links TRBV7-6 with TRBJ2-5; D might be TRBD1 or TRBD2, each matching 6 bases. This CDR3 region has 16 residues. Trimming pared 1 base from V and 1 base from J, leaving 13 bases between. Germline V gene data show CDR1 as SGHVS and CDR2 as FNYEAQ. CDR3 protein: CASSLVGRGLQETQYF. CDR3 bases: TGTGCCAGCAGCTTAGTGGGCCGGGGGCTCCAAGAGACCCAGTACTTC.

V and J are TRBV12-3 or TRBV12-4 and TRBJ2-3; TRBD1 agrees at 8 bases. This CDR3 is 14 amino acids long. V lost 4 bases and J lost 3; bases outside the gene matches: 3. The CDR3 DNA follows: TGTGCCAGCAGTTACGACAGGGGAACAGATACGCAGTATTTT. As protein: CASSYDRGTDTQYF.

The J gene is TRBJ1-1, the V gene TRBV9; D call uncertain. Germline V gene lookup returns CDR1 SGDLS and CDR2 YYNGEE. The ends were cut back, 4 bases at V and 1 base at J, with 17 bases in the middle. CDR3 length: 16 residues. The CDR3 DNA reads TGTGCCAGCAGCCGAACCCGTGGGGAGGAGAACACTGAAGCTTTCTTT. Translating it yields CASSRTRGEENTEAFF.

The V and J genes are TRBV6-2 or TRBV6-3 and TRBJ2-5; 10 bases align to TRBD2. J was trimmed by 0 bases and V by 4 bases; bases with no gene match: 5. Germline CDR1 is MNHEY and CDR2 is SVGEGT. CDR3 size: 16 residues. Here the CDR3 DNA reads TGTGCCAGCAGTTGGACTAGCGGAGTGTACCAAGAGACCCAGTACTTC. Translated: CASSWTSGVYQETQYF.

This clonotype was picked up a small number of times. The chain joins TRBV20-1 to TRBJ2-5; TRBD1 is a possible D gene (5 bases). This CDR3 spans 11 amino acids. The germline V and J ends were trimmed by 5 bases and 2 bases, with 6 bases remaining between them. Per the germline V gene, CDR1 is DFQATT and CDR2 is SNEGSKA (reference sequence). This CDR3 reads CSAQGQETQYF. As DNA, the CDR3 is TGCAGTGCTCAGGGTCAAGAGACCCAGTACTTC.

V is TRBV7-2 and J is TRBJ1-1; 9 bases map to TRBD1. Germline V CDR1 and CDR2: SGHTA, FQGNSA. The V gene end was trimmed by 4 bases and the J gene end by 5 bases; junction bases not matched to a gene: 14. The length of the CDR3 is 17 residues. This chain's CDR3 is CASSSNARDRVVTEAFF. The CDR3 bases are TGTGCCAGCAGCTCCAACGCGCGGGACAGGGTAGTGACTGAAGCTTTCTTT.

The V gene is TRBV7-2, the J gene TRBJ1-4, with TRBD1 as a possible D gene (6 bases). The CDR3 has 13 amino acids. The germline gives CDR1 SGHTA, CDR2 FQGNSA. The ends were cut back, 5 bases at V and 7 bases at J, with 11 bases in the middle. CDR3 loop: CASSQAGAEKLFF. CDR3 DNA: TGTGCCAGCAGCCAGGCAGGGGCTGAAAAACTGTTTTTT.